A selection of T cell receptor beta chains follows, all from one sample in a study of early T cells in non-severe SARS-CoV-2 infection. TCRdb reanalysed the 5' RACE reads using MiXCR and keeps one entry per CDR3 protein. The sample lists 79,000 or so distinct CDR3 sequences; 9.5% to 15% were seen once. Sequencing input: whole blood. Source of these receptors: an adult who was a healthcare worker with PCR-confirmed SARS-CoV-2 infection or an uninfected control (not recorded which). CDR3s include the opening cysteine and the closing phenylalanine or tryptophan. Fields, in order: V gene, clone size, CDR3 length, J gene, D gene, CDR3 DNA, CDR3 protein. D genes are given only for firm matches. Where a row states a size, it is once, few, many or the class of an expanded clone; other rows omit it.

v_call: TRBV18; clone_size: few; cdr3_length: 17; j_call: TRBJ2-3; d_call: NA; cdr3_nt: TGTGCCAGCTCAATGATTCGGTCGGGGGCATCCACAGATACGCAGTATTTT; cdr3_aa: CASSMIRSGASTDTQYF
v_call: TRBV27; clone_size: many; cdr3_length: 13; j_call: TRBJ1-1; d_call: TRBD1; cdr3_nt: TGTGCCAGTAAGGGACAGATGAACACTGAAGCTTTCTTT; cdr3_aa: CASKGQMNTEAFF
v_call: TRBV7-9; clone_size: NA; cdr3_length: 16; j_call: TRBJ2-4; d_call: TRBD2; cdr3_nt: TGTGCCAGCAGCTTGCAGACTAGCGATCCCAAAAACATTCAGTACTTC; cdr3_aa: CASSLQTSDPKNIQYF
v_call: TRBV27; clone_size: many; cdr3_length: 13; j_call: TRBJ2-7; d_call: NA; cdr3_nt: TGTGCCAGCAGTTTATCCAGGGACGACGAGCAGTACTTC; cdr3_aa: CASSLSRDDEQYF
v_call: TRBV29-1; clone_size: many; cdr3_length: 10; j_call: TRBJ2-5; d_call: NA; cdr3_nt: TGCAGCGTTCTGAGAGAGACCCAGTACTTC; cdr3_aa: CSVLRETQYF
v_call: TRBV10-1; clone_size: many; cdr3_length: 15; j_call: TRBJ2-3; d_call: TRBD2; cdr3_nt: TGCGCCAGCTCCCATGGGGGACTAGTAGCAGATACGCAGTATTTT; cdr3_aa: CASSHGGLVADTQYF
v_call: TRBV7-9; clone_size: few; cdr3_length: 13; j_call: TRBJ2-7; d_call: TRBD1; cdr3_nt: TGTGCCAGCAGCTTCCCGACAGGGGACGAGCAGTACTTC; cdr3_aa: CASSFPTGDEQYF
v_call: TRBV11-2; clone_size: NA; cdr3_length: 16; j_call: TRBJ1-5; d_call: TRBD1; cdr3_nt: TGTGCCAGCAGCTTAGACGGGACAGAGGGCAATCAGCCCCAGCATTTT; cdr3_aa: CASSLDGTEGNQPQHF
v_call: TRBV7-2; clone_size: few; cdr3_length: 13; j_call: TRBJ2-2; d_call: NA; cdr3_nt: TGTGCCAGCAGCATTAACAGGGAGGGGGAGCTGTTTTTT; cdr3_aa: CASSINREGELFF
v_call: TRBV29-1; clone_size: many; cdr3_length: 14; j_call: TRBJ2-5; d_call: NA; cdr3_nt: TGCAGCGCGAGGGTACTTGTGTCTGGAGAGACCCAGTACTTC; cdr3_aa: CSARVLVSGETQYF
v_call: TRBV24-1; clone_size: many; cdr3_length: 15; j_call: TRBJ2-1; d_call: TRBD2; cdr3_nt: TGTGCCACCAGTGACTGGACTAGCGGGGGGGGTGAGCAGTTCTTC; cdr3_aa: CATSDWTSGGGEQFF
v_call: TRBV4-3; clone_size: many; cdr3_length: 16; j_call: TRBJ2-1; d_call: TRBD2; cdr3_nt: TGCGCCAGCAGCCAAACAGGAGCGGGAACCTACAATGAGCAGTTCTTC; cdr3_aa: CASSQTGAGTYNEQFF
v_call: TRBV29-1; clone_size: many; cdr3_length: 14; j_call: TRBJ2-1; d_call: NA; cdr3_nt: TGCAGCGTTGAAGGGACAGACTTTTACAATGAGCAGTTCTTC; cdr3_aa: CSVEGTDFYNEQFF
v_call: TRBV29-1; clone_size: many; cdr3_length: 13; j_call: TRBJ1-5; d_call: NA; cdr3_nt: TGCAGCGTTGAAACATCGCAGGATCAGCCCCAGCATTTT; cdr3_aa: CSVETSQDQPQHF
v_call: TRBV4-1; clone_size: many; cdr3_length: 15; j_call: TRBJ2-1; d_call: NA; cdr3_nt: TGCGCCAGCAGCCAAGGATTCACAGTCGGGAATGAGCAGTTCTTC; cdr3_aa: CASSQGFTVGNEQFF
v_call: TRBV18; clone_size: NA; cdr3_length: 13; j_call: TRBJ2-7; d_call: NA; cdr3_nt: TGTGCCAGCTCACCAGACACATCCTACGAGCAGTACTTC; cdr3_aa: CASSPDTSYEQYF
v_call: TRBV24-1; clone_size: few; cdr3_length: 18; j_call: TRBJ2-6; d_call: NA; cdr3_nt: TGTGCCACCAGTGATCATACCACAGGGTCCTCTGGGGCCAACGTCCTGACTTTC; cdr3_aa: CATSDHTTGSSGANVLTF
v_call: TRBV29-1; clone_size: NA; cdr3_length: 13; j_call: TRBJ2-5; d_call: NA; cdr3_nt: TGCAGCGCCGAAGGGGGGTTCCAAGAGACCCAGTACTTC; cdr3_aa: CSAEGGFQETQYF